A selection of T cell receptor beta chains follows, all from one sample in a study of shared clonotypes between healthy human individuals. Here immunoSEQ multiplex PCR was the method, and the copy in TCRdb shows in-frame clones only, minus some. The table has around 450,000 clones, 70% to 80% seen once. Material for sequencing was PBMCs. The source of these receptors is a woman in her thirties or forties in good health. Some clones in this sample may be carry-over from other donors' samples. The CDR3 runs from the conserved cysteine through the conserved F or W. Each record gives: J gene, D gene, V gene, clone size, CDR3 DNA, CDR3 protein. D genes are given only for firm matches. Size is stated for part of the rows, as once, few or many counts, or as a class when the clone is expanded.

J: TRBJ1-3
D: -
V: TRBV15
size: -
DNA: TGTGCCACCTCTGTGGACGGGGGAAACACCATATATTTT
CDR3: CATSVDGGNTIYF

J: TRBJ2-7
D: -
V: TRBV10-2
size: -
DNA: TGCGCCAGCAGTGAACCCCCCGGGCCTCTTAGGAGTGAGCAGTACTTC
CDR3: CASSEPPGPLRSEQYF

J: TRBJ1-5
D: TRBD1
V: TRBV28
size: few
DNA: TGTGCCAGCAGTTCAGGGGGGAGAAGCAATCAGCCCCAGCATTTT
CDR3: CASSSGGRSNQPQHF

J: TRBJ2-2
D: -
V: TRBV7-6
size: -
DNA: TGTGCCAGCAGCCCCCGGACAGTTTTTTTCGGGGAGCTGTTTTTT
CDR3: CASSPRTVFFGELFF

J: TRBJ1-2
D: -
V: TRBV5-1
size: once
DNA: TGCGCCAGCAGCTTGGATGGACAGCCCACCTATGGCTACACCTTC
CDR3: CASSLDGQPTYGYTF

J: TRBJ1-1
D: TRBD1
V: TRBV2
size: once
DNA: TGTGCCAGCTGGGACAGGGCGGGTGAAGCTTTCTTT
CDR3: CASWDRAGEAFF

J: TRBJ1-2
D: -
V: TRBV28
size: -
DNA: TGTGCCAGCAGTTTGCTCGCGGGCTTGGGCTATGGCTACACCTTC
CDR3: CASSLLAGLGYGYTF

J: TRBJ1-1
D: -
V: TRBV5-1
size: -
DNA: TGCGCCAGCAGCGGGTGGGAGGGAGACATGAACACTGAAGCTTTCTTT
CDR3: CASSGWEGDMNTEAFF

J: TRBJ2-1
D: -
V: TRBV4-3
size: -
DNA: TGCGCCAGCAGCCAACTTCTCGACAATGAGCAGTTCTTC
CDR3: CASSQLLDNEQFF

J: TRBJ1-2
D: -
V: TRBV19
size: -
DNA: TGTGCCAGTAAGGACGGCAGGGCCTATGGCTACACCTTC
CDR3: CASKDGRAYGYTF

J: TRBJ2-5
D: TRBD2
V: TRBV5-6
size: once
DNA: TGTGCCAGCAGCTCCCTGCGGGAGGGTGAGACCCAGTACTTC
CDR3: CASSSLREGETQYF

J: TRBJ2-3
D: -
V: TRBV29-1
size: once
DNA: TGCAGCGTTGAAGATGGGGGCACAGATACGCAGTATTTT
CDR3: CSVEDGGTDTQYF

J: TRBJ1-4
D: -
V: TRBV29-1
size: -
DNA: TGCAGCGTTGAAGCAGGGGACGAAAAACTGTTTTTT
CDR3: CSVEAGDEKLFF

J: TRBJ2-1
D: TRBD1
V: TRBV2
size: -
DNA: TGTGCCAGCACAGACAGGGGAGGATACAATGAGCAGTTCTTC
CDR3: CASTDRGGYNEQFF

J: TRBJ2-7
D: -
V: TRBV19
size: few
DNA: TGTGCCAGTAGTATCCGTATAGCCTACGAGCAGTACTTC
CDR3: CASSIRIAYEQYF

J: TRBJ1-1
D: TRBD1
V: TRBV18
size: -
DNA: TGTGCCAGCTCACCGCAGGGGGCGCCGGGGACTGAAGCTTTCTTT
CDR3: CASSPQGAPGTEAFF

J: TRBJ1-1
D: TRBD1
V: TRBV11-2
size: -
DNA: TGTGCCAGCAGCTTAGGGCGGAGTCAGGGGGCAATTTTGAACACTGAAGCTTTCTTT
CDR3: CASSLGRSQGAILNTEAFF

J: TRBJ2-2
D: -
V: TRBV29-1
size: -
DNA: TGCAGCGTTGGGGTACAGAACACCGGGGAGCTGTTTTTT
CDR3: CSVGVQNTGELFF

J: TRBJ1-1
D: TRBD1
V: TRBV28
size: -
DNA: TGTGCCAGCCGGGCAGGGGGCAACCTCAACACTGAAGCTTTCTTT
CDR3: CASRAGGNLNTEAFF

J: TRBJ2-3
D: TRBD1
V: TRBV5-4
size: -
DNA: TGTGCCAGCAGCTCACAGGGGGCAGATACGCAGTATTTT
CDR3: CASSSQGADTQYF

J: TRBJ2-1
D: -
V: TRBV9
size: -
DNA: TGTGCCAGCAGCGTAGCCAGGGCGGACAATGAGCAGTTCTTC
CDR3: CASSVARADNEQFF

J: TRBJ2-3
D: -
V: TRBV27
size: many
DNA: TGTGCCAGCAGTTTATCGGTTAGCACAGATACGCAGTATTTT
CDR3: CASSLSVSTDTQYF

J: TRBJ1-3
D: TRBD1
V: TRBV19
size: -
DNA: TGTGCCAGTAGTGCCACAGGGGTAAGAGCTGGAAACACCATATATTTT
CDR3: CASSATGVRAGNTIYF

J: TRBJ2-7
D: -
V: TRBV28
size: -
DNA: TGTGCCAGCAGTTTTTTGGCGGCGAGATCCTACGAGCAGTACTTC
CDR3: CASSFLAARSYEQYF

J: TRBJ1-5
D: TRBD1
V: TRBV30
size: -
DNA: TGTGCCTGGAAGGGGGCCCGCAATCAGCCCCAGCATTTT
CDR3: CAWKGARNQPQHF

J: TRBJ2-6
D: TRBD1
V: TRBV28
size: few
DNA: TGTGCCAGCCTAAAGACAGGGGCTGGGGCCAACGTCCTGACTTTC
CDR3: CASLKTGAGANVLTF

J: TRBJ2-1
D: TRBD2
V: TRBV5-1
size: few
DNA: TGCGCCAGCAGCCTCGGGACTACCGACAATGAGCAGTTCTTC
CDR3: CASSLGTTDNEQFF

J: TRBJ2-7
D: TRBD2
V: TRBV19
size: -
DNA: TGTGCCAGTATCAACACGGGAGGTTCCGAGCAGTACTTC
CDR3: CASINTGGSEQYF

J: TRBJ2-7
D: TRBD1
V: TRBV29-1
size: once
DNA: TGCAGCGTTGCTCAAGACAGGGCAACCTACGAGCAGTACTTC
CDR3: CSVAQDRATYEQYF

J: TRBJ2-3
D: -
V: TRBV5-1
size: -
DNA: TGCGCCAGCAGCTTGGCCGTGGCCGCACTACCAGATACGCAGTATTTT
CDR3: CASSLAVAALPDTQYF

J: TRBJ2-3
D: -
V: TRBV15
size: -
DNA: TGTGCCACCAGCAGAGGGAGGGGCACAGATACGCAGTATTTT
CDR3: CATSRGRGTDTQYF

J: TRBJ1-1
D: -
V: TRBV7-2
size: -
DNA: TGTGCCAGCAGCTTAACTTTCCAGGGACGCACTGAAGCTTTCTTT
CDR3: CASSLTFQGRTEAFF

J: TRBJ2-3
D: -
V: TRBV18
size: -
DNA: TGTGCCAGCCAGCCCCGGGCAGCGGCAGAAGACACAGATACGCAGTATTTT
CDR3: CASQPRAAAEDTDTQYF

J: TRBJ2-7
D: -
V: TRBV18
size: once
DNA: TGTGCCAGCTCAGCGAGCGGGTCGCCCTTCGAGCAGTACTTC
CDR3: CASSASGSPFEQYF

J: TRBJ1-5
D: -
V: TRBV5-1
size: -
DNA: TGCGCCAGCAGCTTGGGGGCCAGGGTCGGGCAGCCCCAGCATTTT
CDR3: CASSLGARVGQPQHF

J: TRBJ1-6
D: -
V: TRBV4-2
size: -
DNA: TGTGCCAGCAGCCAAGAGATCTATAATTCACCCCTCCACTTT
CDR3: CASSQEIYNSPLHF

J: TRBJ2-1
D: TRBD2
V: TRBV7-9
size: few
DNA: TGTGCCAGCAGCTTAGGAGGCGGGAGGGCCCTGAATGAGCAGTTCTTC
CDR3: CASSLGGGRALNEQFF

J: TRBJ1-4
D: TRBD1
V: TRBV5-1
size: -
DNA: TGCGCCAGCAGCGTTGACAGGGAGGGAAAACTGTTTTTT
CDR3: CASSVDREGKLFF

J: TRBJ1-5
D: -
V: TRBV6-1
size: -
DNA: TGTGCCAGCAGTGAAGCGCGGGGAAGGGTCAGCAATCAGCCCCAGCATTTT
CDR3: CASSEARGRVSNQPQHF

J: TRBJ2-5
D: TRBD2
V: TRBV11-2
size: -
DNA: TGTGCCAGCAGCTTGGGTAGTAGCGGGAAAATGACCCAGTACTTC
CDR3: CASSLGSSGKMTQYF

J: TRBJ2-7
D: -
V: TRBV6-5
size: -
DNA: TGTGCCAGCAGTTACTCGGCAGGGGACCCTGCCGAGCAGTACTTC
CDR3: CASSYSAGDPAEQYF

J: TRBJ1-4
D: -
V: TRBV2
size: -
DNA: TGTGCCAGCAGTGAACTAGCAACCGGAGGTGAAAAACTGTTTTTT
CDR3: CASSELATGGEKLFF

J: TRBJ1-2
D: TRBD1
V: TRBV7-3
size: once
DNA: TGTGCCAGCAGCTCGGGACAGGGTCCTTCTAACTATGGCTACACCTTC
CDR3: CASSSGQGPSNYGYTF

J: TRBJ1-3
D: TRBD1
V: TRBV30
size: -
DNA: TGTGCCTGGGTTACAGGGGTCGGAAACACCATATATTTT
CDR3: CAWVTGVGNTIYF

J: TRBJ2-5
D: TRBD1
V: TRBV5-1
size: once
DNA: TGCGCCAGCAGCTTGGGACAGGGGGGTGGAGAGACCCAGTACTTC
CDR3: CASSLGQGGGETQYF

J: TRBJ2-4
D: -
V: TRBV4-2
size: -
DNA: TGTGCCAGCAGCCCCGGGCCGGCGGCCAAAAACATTCAGTACTTC
CDR3: CASSPGPAAKNIQYF

J: TRBJ2-1
D: -
V: TRBV7-2
size: -
DNA: TGTGCCAGCAGCCCCCAGGTTGGGGTAGGGGGAGAGCAGTTCTTC
CDR3: CASSPQVGVGGEQFF

J: TRBJ2-2
D: -
V: TRBV5-4
size: -
DNA: TGTGCCAGCAGCCCTGGAAGGGGGTATGGCACCGGGGAGCTGTTTTTT
CDR3: CASSPGRGYGTGELFF

J: TRBJ2-4
D: -
V: TRBV28
size: -
DNA: TGTGCCAGCAGTTTCCCATGGTTAAAAGCGCCCGGAGGCCAAGCCAAAAACATTCAGTACTTC
CDR3: CASSFPWLKAPGGQAKNIQYF

J: TRBJ1-2
D: TRBD1
V: TRBV29-1
size: few
DNA: TGCAGCGTCAGGACAGGGGTTAACTATGGCTACACCTTC
CDR3: CSVRTGVNYGYTF

J: TRBJ2-2
D: TRBD1
V: TRBV7-8
size: -
DNA: TGTGCCAGCAGCTCCCGAGGGACAGCGAACACCGGGGAGCTGTTTTTT
CDR3: CASSSRGTANTGELFF

J: TRBJ1-5
D: -
V: TRBV4-1
size: few
DNA: TGCGCCAGCAGCCAAGAGGAAGGTAGCGGTCAGCCCCAGCATTTT
CDR3: CASSQEEGSGQPQHF

J: TRBJ1-1
D: -
V: TRBV5-4
size: -
DNA: TGTGCCAGCAGCTCACAGGGGAACACTGAAGCTTTCTTT
CDR3: CASSSQGNTEAFF

J: TRBJ1-5
D: TRBD1
V: TRBV5-1
size: -
DNA: TGCGCCAGCAGCATCACAGGGGGAGGCAATCAGCCCCAGCATTTT
CDR3: CASSITGGGNQPQHF

J: TRBJ1-1
D: TRBD1
V: TRBV19
size: -
DNA: TGTGCCAGTAGTATACAGGGGGCCACTGAAGCTTTCTTT
CDR3: CASSIQGATEAFF

J: TRBJ2-7
D: TRBD2
V: TRBV11-2
size: -
DNA: TGTGCCAGCAGCACGGGACTAGCCCTCGGTGAGCAGTACTTC
CDR3: CASSTGLALGEQYF

J: TRBJ2-7
D: -
V: TRBV11-2
size: few
DNA: TGTGCCAGCAGCTTTGGGGGATACGAGCAGTACTTC
CDR3: CASSFGGYEQYF